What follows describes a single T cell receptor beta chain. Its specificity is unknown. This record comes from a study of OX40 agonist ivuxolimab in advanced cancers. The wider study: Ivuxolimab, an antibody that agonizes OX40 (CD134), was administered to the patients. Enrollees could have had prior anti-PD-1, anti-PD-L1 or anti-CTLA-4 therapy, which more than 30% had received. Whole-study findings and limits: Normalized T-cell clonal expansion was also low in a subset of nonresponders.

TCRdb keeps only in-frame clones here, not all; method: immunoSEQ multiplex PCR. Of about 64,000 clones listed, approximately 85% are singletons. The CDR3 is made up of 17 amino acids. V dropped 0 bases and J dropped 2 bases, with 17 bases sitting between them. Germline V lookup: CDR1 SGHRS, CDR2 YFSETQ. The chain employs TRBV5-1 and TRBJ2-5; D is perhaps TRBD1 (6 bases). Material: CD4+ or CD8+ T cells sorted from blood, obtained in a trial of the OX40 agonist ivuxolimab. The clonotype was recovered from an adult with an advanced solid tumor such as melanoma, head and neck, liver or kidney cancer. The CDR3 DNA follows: TGCGCCAGCAGCTTGGGTAGCAGGGGTAGGGGACAAGAGACCCAGTACTTC. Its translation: CASSLGSRGRGQETQYF.